Listed below are T cell receptor beta chains from one sample, sequenced in a study of blood T cells in healthy people across ages. Each CDR3 protein is one row after TCRdb ran MiXCR on the 5' RACE reads. The sample shows 550,000 to 600,000 distinct CDR3 sequences, about 25% of them seen only once. The sample taken for sequencing was blood. These receptors all come from a woman in her 70s in good health. Each CDR3 is given with its conserved first and last residue. D genes are given only for firm matches. Part of the rows lack a size; the others show once, few, many or a class for expanded clones.

V	size	D	J	CDR3	DNA
TRBV23-1	few	.	TRBJ1-5	CASSQSIGGHDQPQHF	TGCGCCAGCAGTCAATCTATCGGAGGGCATGATCAGCCCCAGCATTTT
TRBV5-1	few	TRBD2	TRBJ2-3	CASSLATSGDTDTQYF	TGCGCCAGCAGCTTGGCAACTAGCGGGGACACAGATACGCAGTATTTT
TRBV12-3/TRBV12-4	few	.	TRBJ2-2	CASRGSGELFF	TGTGCCAGCAGAGGTTCCGGGGAGCTGTTTTTT
TRBV10-3	few	TRBD1	TRBJ2-5	CAISSRGTGEETQYF	TGTGCCATCAGTTCCCGGGGGACAGGGGAAGAGACCCAGTACTTC
TRBV29-1	.	.	TRBJ2-7	CSVETVSYEQYF	TGCAGCGTAGAGACAGTTTCCTACGAGCAGTACTTC
TRBV5-1	few	.	TRBJ2-7	CASSLDGGGDEQYF	TGCGCCAGCAGCTTGGATGGAGGGGGGGACGAGCAGTACTTC
TRBV6-6	.	TRBD1	TRBJ2-2	CASSTLGQGAPGELFF	TGTGCCAGCAGTACGTTAGGACAGGGGGCGCCCGGGGAGCTGTTTTTT
TRBV6-6	few	.	TRBJ1-5	CASSDPNQPQHF	TGTGCCAGCAGTGATCCGAATCAGCCCCAGCATTTT
TRBV20-1	once	.	TRBJ1-2	CSARGRGDYGYTF	TGCAGTGCCCGGGGACGGGGCGACTATGGCTACACCTTC
TRBV29-1	many	TRBD1	TRBJ2-2	CSVVPAGTDNGELFF	TGCAGCGTTGTCCCTGCCGGGACAGATAACGGGGAGCTGTTTTTT
TRBV12-5	.	.	TRBJ2-5	CASGSPGGRETQYF	TGTGCTAGTGGTTCCCCGGGGGGCCGGGAGACCCAGTACTTC
TRBV12-3/TRBV12-4	few	TRBD2	TRBJ2-3	CASRLSGGRRTDTQYF	TGTGCCAGCAGGCTTAGCGGGGGGAGAAGAACAGATACGCAGTATTTT
TRBV4-3	.	.	TRBJ1-2	CASSQDGGGVNYGYTF	TGCGCCAGCAGCCAAGATGGAGGAGGGGTAAACTATGGCTACACCTTC
TRBV11-2	few	TRBD2	TRBJ2-1	CASSWTGGGLDEQFF	TGTGCCAGCAGCTGGACTGGCGGGGGGCTGGATGAGCAGTTCTTC
TRBV29-1	few	.	TRBJ2-5	CSAASTSREETQYF	TGCAGCGCCGCGAGTACTAGCCGAGAAGAGACCCAGTACTTC